These T cell receptor beta chains were read from a single sample in a study of cytomegalovirus exposure and HLA in healthy donors. TCRdb's table, derived via immunoSEQ multiplex PCR, lists solely in-frame clones and lacks some. Of 120,000 to 150,000 clones listed, over 75% were seen once; the top ten hold approximately 5.7%. Material for sequencing was PBMCs. The receptors stem from a young man in good health and CMV-seropositive. The CDR3 runs from the conserved cysteine through the conserved F or W. D genes are given only for firm matches. Part of the rows lack a size; the others show once, few, many or a class for expanded clones.

V: TRBV2
D: NA
size: NA
J: TRBJ1-1
DNA: TGTGCCGGCTTCGCGGGCGCTGAAGCTTTCTTT
CDR3: CAGFAGAEAFF

V: TRBV7-9
D: NA
size: NA
J: TRBJ2-2
DNA: TGTGCCAGCAGCTCCGGGACTTTCACCGGGGAGCTGTTTTTT
CDR3: CASSSGTFTGELFF

V: TRBV6-6
D: NA
size: NA
J: TRBJ2-7
DNA: TGTGCCAGTCACACGACTAGGCTTCCCTACGAGCAGTACTTC
CDR3: CASHTTRLPYEQYF

V: TRBV5-8
D: NA
size: NA
J: TRBJ2-7
DNA: TGTGCCAGCAGCTTGAGCACAGCCTCCTACGAGCAGTACTTC
CDR3: CASSLSTASYEQYF

V: TRBV7-2
D: NA
size: NA
J: TRBJ2-5
DNA: TGTGCCAGCAGCTTAGCGCTGGCGGGAAGGGAGACCCAGTACTTC
CDR3: CASSLALAGRETQYF

V: TRBV4-1
D: TRBD1
size: NA
J: TRBJ2-7
DNA: TGCGCCAGCAGCCAAGATCGGGGACAGGGCGCCGAGCAGTACTTC
CDR3: CASSQDRGQGAEQYF

V: TRBV27
D: TRBD2
size: NA
J: TRBJ2-1
DNA: TGTGCCAGCAGTTGGGGTGGCCTAGCGGGGGGGGGTGAGCAGTTCTTC
CDR3: CASSWGGLAGGGEQFF

V: TRBV7-2
D: NA
size: NA
J: TRBJ2-3
DNA: TGTGCCAGCAGCAACCTCAGGGGAGATACGCAGTATTTT
CDR3: CASSNLRGDTQYF

V: TRBV14
D: NA
size: NA
J: TRBJ2-1
DNA: TGTGCCAGCAGCCAAGGGAAGGCACGGGACAATGAGCAGTTCTTC
CDR3: CASSQGKARDNEQFF

V: TRBV2
D: NA
size: NA
J: TRBJ1-4
DNA: TGTGCCAGCAGTGATAGGGGCGCGGTGCCTAATGAAAAACTGTTTTTT
CDR3: CASSDRGAVPNEKLFF

V: TRBV6-6
D: TRBD1
size: NA
J: TRBJ1-4
DNA: TGTGCCAGCAGTAAAAACAGGGGAACTAATGAAAAACTGTTTTTT
CDR3: CASSKNRGTNEKLFF

V: TRBV2
D: NA
size: NA
J: TRBJ1-2
DNA: TGTGCCAGCACTGGGGCCTATGGCTACACCTTC
CDR3: CASTGAYGYTF

V: TRBV28
D: TRBD2
size: NA
J: TRBJ2-5
DNA: TGTGCCAGCAGTTTAGCGGGAGGCGCGGAGACCCAGTACTTC
CDR3: CASSLAGGAETQYF

V: TRBV5-5
D: NA
size: NA
J: TRBJ2-4
DNA: TGTGCCAGCAGCTTGGGACTCTTAGCCAAAAACATTCAGTACTTC
CDR3: CASSLGLLAKNIQYF

V: TRBV1
D: NA
size: NA
J: TRBJ2-1
DNA: TGCACCAGCAGCCATCCCCGTCGGGCGGGGGGGGACAATGAGCAGTTCTTC
CDR3: CTSSHPRRAGGDNEQFF

V: TRBV5-4
D: NA
size: NA
J: TRBJ2-7
DNA: TGTGCCAGCAGCTTGGTTCAGGGCTACGAGCAGTACTTC
CDR3: CASSLVQGYEQYF

V: TRBV5-5
D: NA
size: NA
J: TRBJ1-1
DNA: TGTGCCAGCAGCTTGAGGAGGGACGGCACTGAAGCTTTCTTT
CDR3: CASSLRRDGTEAFF

V: TRBV2
D: NA
size: few
J: TRBJ2-7
DNA: TGTGCCAGCAGTGAGCCCCGGCGGGATGCCATCTACGAGCAGTACTTC
CDR3: CASSEPRRDAIYEQYF

V: TRBV5-1
D: NA
size: NA
J: TRBJ1-1
DNA: TGCGCCAGCAGCTTGGCCGGGGGGCCAGGGCGGCTAGAAGCTTTCTTT
CDR3: CASSLAGGPGRLEAFF

V: TRBV5-8
D: TRBD1
size: NA
J: TRBJ1-2
DNA: TGTGCCAGCAGATTGGACAGGGGAATTGGCTACACCTTC
CDR3: CASRLDRGIGYTF

V: TRBV7-6
D: NA
size: NA
J: TRBJ2-2
DNA: TGTGCCAGCAGCTTAGCGGGGGGCACCGGGGAGCTGTTTTTT
CDR3: CASSLAGGTGELFF

V: TRBV5-4
D: NA
size: NA
J: TRBJ2-3
DNA: TGTGCCAGCATAGCGGACAACACAGATACGCAGTATTTT
CDR3: CASIADNTDTQYF

V: TRBV28
D: TRBD1
size: NA
J: TRBJ2-7
DNA: TGTGCCAGCAGTTTGGGGACAGGGCGGGAGCAGTACTTC
CDR3: CASSLGTGREQYF

V: TRBV5-1
D: TRBD2
size: NA
J: TRBJ2-3
DNA: TGCGCCAGCAGCTTGGCTAGCGGGATCCCAGATACGCAGTATTTT
CDR3: CASSLASGIPDTQYF

V: TRBV4-2
D: TRBD1
size: NA
J: TRBJ2-3
DNA: TGTGCCAGCGGGGACAGGGGGCGCGGAGATACGCAGTATTTT
CDR3: CASGDRGRGDTQYF

V: TRBV7-6
D: NA
size: NA
J: TRBJ2-7
DNA: TGTGCCAGCAGCTTAGCGGCGAGGCGGGGGCCCTACGAGCAGTACTTC
CDR3: CASSLAARRGPYEQYF

V: TRBV15
D: NA
size: NA
J: TRBJ2-7
DNA: TGTGCCACCAGCAGTGAAGGGGATTTAACCTACGAGCAGTACTTC
CDR3: CATSSEGDLTYEQYF

V: TRBV4-1
D: NA
size: few
J: TRBJ1-1
DNA: TGCGCCAGCAGCCAAGATCGGGGGGACACTGAAGCTTTCTTT
CDR3: CASSQDRGDTEAFF

V: TRBV9
D: TRBD2
size: NA
J: TRBJ2-1
DNA: TGTGCCAGCAGCGTTAGCGGGGGGTCCTACAATGAGCAGTTCTTC
CDR3: CASSVSGGSYNEQFF

V: TRBV5-4
D: TRBD1
size: NA
J: TRBJ2-3
DNA: TGTGCCAGCAGCTTGGGACAGGGGGAAGATACGCAGTATTTT
CDR3: CASSLGQGEDTQYF

V: TRBV5-4
D: TRBD2
size: NA
J: TRBJ2-3
DNA: TGTGCCAGCAGCTTGACTAGCGGGGAAGTGATGGGTACGCAGTATTTT
CDR3: CASSLTSGEVMGTQYF

V: TRBV5-6
D: TRBD2
size: NA
J: TRBJ2-2
DNA: TGTGCCAGCAGTTCCCGGACTAGCGGGAGTACCGGGGAGCTGTTTTTT
CDR3: CASSSRTSGSTGELFF

V: TRBV7-2
D: NA
size: NA
J: TRBJ1-1
DNA: TGTGCCAGCAGCGCTACAGGGAACACTGAAGCTTTCTTT
CDR3: CASSATGNTEAFF

V: TRBV27
D: NA
size: once
J: TRBJ2-3
DNA: TGTGCCAGCAGTCTCCGCCCGAGGACAATCTCTAGCACAGATACGCAGTATTTT
CDR3: CASSLRPRTISSTDTQYF

V: TRBV5-5
D: TRBD1
size: NA
J: TRBJ2-7
DNA: TGTGCCAGCAGCTTGGAGGACAGGTTGTGGAACGAGCAGTACTTC
CDR3: CASSLEDRLWNEQYF

V: TRBV4-3
D: TRBD1
size: NA
J: TRBJ1-4
DNA: TGCGCCAGCAGCCTAGGGGACAGTAATGAAAAACTGTTTTTT
CDR3: CASSLGDSNEKLFF